Here is one T cell receptor (beta chain) with its context. Its antigen is undetermined. This record comes from a study of persistence of HIV-infected CD4 T cells. Across the whole study: Up to roughly 180 mL blood was drawn at multiple time points; two donors had single-time leukapheresis. Anti-CD3/anti-CD28 beads activated more cells than antigen stimulation did.

V was clipped by 1 base and J by 9 bases, with 9 bases between them. The V gene's germline CDR1 is LGHDT and CDR2 YNNKEL (reference sequence). This CDR3 spans 12 amino acids. This nonspecific control used anti-CD3/anti-CD28 bead stimulation of CD4+ T cells. Responding CD4+ T cells were sorted by upregulation of both CD40 ligand and CD69. This was the immunoSEQ version 4 assay in survey mode. Here immunoSEQ multiplex PCR was the method, and the copy in TCRdb shows in-frame clones only, minus some. In the table there are roughly 48,000 clones, 88% of which are singletons. Study findings and constraints: CMV- and Gag-responding cells had lower TCRbeta richness than CD3/CD28-responding cells. Bulk TCR data could not be restricted to HIV-1-infected CMV-responding cells.

This receptor was obtained from an adult woman with HIV who was CMV-seropositive. J is TRBJ2-5 and V is TRBV3-1 (or the pseudogene TRBV3-2); a weak D match, TRBD2 (5 bases). The input for sequencing was CD4+ T cells sorted from PBMCs after approximately 20-hour stimulation, taken from a patient who received antiretroviral therapy. The CDR3 reads CASSQGGQSQYF. The CDR3 nucleotides read TGTGCCAGCAGCCAAGGCGGGCAGTCCCAGTACTTC.